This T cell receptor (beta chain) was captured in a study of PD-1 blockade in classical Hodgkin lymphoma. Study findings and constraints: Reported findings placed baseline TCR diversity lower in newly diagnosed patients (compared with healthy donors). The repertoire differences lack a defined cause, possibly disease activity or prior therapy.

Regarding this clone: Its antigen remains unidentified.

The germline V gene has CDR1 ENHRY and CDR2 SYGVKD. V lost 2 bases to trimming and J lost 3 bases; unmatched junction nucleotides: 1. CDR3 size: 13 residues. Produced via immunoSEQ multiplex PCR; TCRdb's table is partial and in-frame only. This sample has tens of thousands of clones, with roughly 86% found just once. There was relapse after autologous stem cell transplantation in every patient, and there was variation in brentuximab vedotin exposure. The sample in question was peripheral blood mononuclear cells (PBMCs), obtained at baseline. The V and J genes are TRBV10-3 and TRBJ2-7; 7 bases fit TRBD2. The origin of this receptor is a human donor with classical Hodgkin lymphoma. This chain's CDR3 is CAISEGRGYEQYF. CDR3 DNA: TGTGCCATCAGTGAGGGGAGGGGCTACGAGCAGTACTTC.